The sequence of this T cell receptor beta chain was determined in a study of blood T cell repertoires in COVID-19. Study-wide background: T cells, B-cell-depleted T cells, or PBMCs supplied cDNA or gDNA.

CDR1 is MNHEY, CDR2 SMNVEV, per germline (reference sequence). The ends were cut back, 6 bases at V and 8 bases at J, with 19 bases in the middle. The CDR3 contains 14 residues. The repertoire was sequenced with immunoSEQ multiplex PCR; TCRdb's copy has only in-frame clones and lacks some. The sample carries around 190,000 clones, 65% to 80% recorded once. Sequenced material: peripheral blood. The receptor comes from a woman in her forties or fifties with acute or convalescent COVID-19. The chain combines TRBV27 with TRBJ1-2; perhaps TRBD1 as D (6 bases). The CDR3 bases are TGTGCCAGCAGAAACCGGGACATCTCTGGCGGCTACACCTTC. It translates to CASRNRDISGGYTF.